The 27 T cell receptor beta chains reported below all come from one sample, sequenced in a study of shared clonotypes between healthy human individuals. The repertoire was sequenced with immunoSEQ multiplex PCR; TCRdb's copy has only in-frame clones and lacks some. The sample lists some 790,000 clones, approximately 72% occurring once. Material: memory CD4+ T cells sorted from blood. Subset specified: CD45RA-negative fraction. The origin of the receptors is a woman under 40 in good health.

A word on this clone: The sample holds other DNA sequences that translate to the same CDR3. The chain is built from TRBV29-1 and TRBJ1-3; weak D call: TRBD1 (6 bases). V lost 7 bases to trimming and J lost 4 bases, with 11 bases between them. The CDR3 contains 12 residues. Germline lookup yields CDR1 SQVTM and CDR2 ANQGSEA. In DNA, the CDR3 is TGCAGCGGTACAGGGAAAGGAAACACCATATATTTT. As protein: CSGTGKGNTIYF.

This clone was counted between two and nine times. The J gene is TRBJ2-3, the V gene TRBV11-2, with D maybe TRBD2 (6 bases). The CDR3 runs to 14 residues. Germline V CDR1 and CDR2: SGHAT, FQNNGV. Trimming shortened V by 5 bases and J by 9 bases, and 18 bases separated the two germline ends. The CDR3 nucleotides read TGTGCCAGCAGCCCGGGGACGCGGAGCGGGACGCAGTATTTT. Protein sequence: CASSPGTRSGTQYF.

This chain connects TRBV4-1 to TRBJ2-1, with D perhaps being TRBD1 or TRBD2 (5 bases each). V gave up 1 base and J gave up 3 bases, with 13 bases separating them. There are 16 residues in the CDR3. Germline V gene sequence: CDR1 MGHRA, CDR2 YSYEKL. CDR3 coding DNA: TGCGCCAGCAGCCAAGCGAGGGGCGATTTCTACAATGAGCAGTTCTTC. Amino acid sequence: CASSQARGDFYNEQFF.

The chain carries TRBV7-8 and TRBJ2-2; 14 positions agree with TRBD2. This CDR3 comprises 13 residues. Trimming took 11 bases from V and 8 from J; bases not matched to a gene: 4. Germline V CDR1 and CDR2: SGHVS, FQNEAQ. The DNA of the CDR3 is TGTGCCCCGGGACTAGCGGGAGAGGGGGAGCTGTTTTTT. Translation: CAPGLAGEGELFF.

This chain uses TRBV5-1 with TRBJ2-1; either TRBD1 or TRBD2 may supply D (5 bases each). The CDR3 length is 12 residues. V was cut by 4 bases and J by 10 bases, with 12 bases left in between. Germline loops: CDR1 SGHRS, CDR2 YFSETQ. CDR3 region: CASSGREWEQFF. Here the CDR3 DNA reads TGCGCCAGCAGCGGCAGGGAGTGGGAGCAGTTCTTC.

This clone was observed many times. The rearrangement uses TRBV30 and TRBJ2-7; D uncertain. Trimming took off 3 bases at V and 9 bases at J, with 18 bases between the two ends. The CDR3 consists of 13 residues. Germline V gene data show CDR1 as GTSNPN and CDR2 as SVGIG (reference sequence). The CDR3 loop is CAWRSGGIRWQYF. CDR3 nucleotide sequence: TGTGCCTGGAGGTCTGGTGGCATCCGGTGGCAGTACTTC.

The chain links TRBV10-3 to TRBJ2-1, with TRBD1 matching 7 bases. Germline V lookup: CDR1 ENHRY, CDR2 SYGVKD. V was pared by 2 bases and J by 8 bases, with 9 bases of the junction left unmatched. The CDR3 has 15 residues. DNA for the CDR3: TGTGCCATCAGTGAGCCGGACAGGTCCAACGATGAGCAGTTCTTC. Its protein is CAISEPDRSNDEQFF.

DNA of the CDR3: TGTGCCAGCAGCTTAGCAGCGGGGGGCGCAGAAGGCTACACCTTC. Protein sequence: CASSLAAGGAEGYTF. The chain is built from TRBV7-9 and TRBJ1-2; TRBD1 is a possible D gene (6 bases). With 0 bases removed from V and 8 bases from J, the gap between germline ends came to 16 bases. CDR1 and CDR2 (germline): SEHNR, FQNEAQ (reference sequence). CDR3 length: 15 amino acids.

This clone was found once. This sequence joins TRBV15 and TRBJ2-2; D remains unclear. The CDR3 covers 17 residues. The germline V gene has CDR1 LNHNV and CDR2 YYDKDF (reference sequence). V lost 0 bases, J lost 4 bases, and 15 bases lay in between. The CDR3 here is CATSRDLGVYSTGELFF. CDR3 sequence (DNA): TGTGCCACCAGCAGAGATTTGGGTGTGTACAGCACCGGGGAGCTGTTTTTT.

The chain couples TRBV28 to TRBJ2-1, with TRBD1 matching 9 bases. The V gene end was trimmed by 6 bases and the J gene end by 9 bases; junction bases not matched to a gene: 12. The CDR3 is 15 residues long. CDR1 and CDR2 (germline): MDHEN, SYDVKM. The CDR3 DNA reads TGTGCCAGCAGCGCCACCGGGACAGGGAGCGGTGAGCAGTTCTTC. It codes for CASSATGTGSGEQFF.

The rearrangement joins TRBV4-1 to TRBJ2-7; 9 bases are a match to TRBD1. With 4 bases clipped from V and 2 bases from J, the junction kept 9 bases outside the gene matches. Germline-derived CDR1 and CDR2 are MGHRA and YSYEKL. CDR3 size: 16 residues. CDR3 region: CASSLTGTGITYEQYF. The DNA of the CDR3 is TGCGCCAGCAGCCTGACAGGGACAGGGATTACCTACGAGCAGTACTTC.

The chain has TRBV18 and TRBJ2-2, with 7 bases fitting TRBD1. The CDR3 runs to 14 residues. J lost 3 bases, V lost 6 bases, and 4 bases had no gene match. Germline V CDR1 and CDR2: KGHSH, LQKENI. The CDR3 region has the DNA TGTGCCAGCTCGTCAACAGGGGACACCGGGGAGCTGTTTTTT. As protein: CASSSTGDTGELFF.

As regards this clone: Distinct nucleotide sequences in the sample also encode this CDR3. The chain has TRBV20-1 and TRBJ2-1; D gene uncertain. The CDR3 length is 11 residues. The V end lost 5 bases, the J end lost 6 bases, and 8 bases lay between the germline ends. Germline V CDR1 and CDR2: DFQATT, SNEGSKA (reference sequence). The CDR3 here is CSASRPNEQFF. The CDR3 bases are TGCAGTGCTTCACGACCCAATGAGCAGTTCTTC.

The chain links TRBV6-5 to TRBJ2-2; D is unclear. V was cut by 8 bases and J by 6 bases, with 10 bases left in between. The CDR3 is 12 residues long. Germline loops: CDR1 MNHEY, CDR2 SVGAGI. The CDR3 protein is CASRYNPGELFF. The CDR3 region has the DNA TGTGCCAGCCGCTATAATCCCGGGGAGCTGTTTTTT.

The chain couples TRBV11-2 to TRBJ2-5; D call uncertain. CDR1 is SGHAT and CDR2 is FQNNGV in the germline V gene. V lost 2 bases and J 4 bases, leaving 8 bases between the germline ends. The CDR3 covers 13 residues. In nucleotides, the CDR3 is TGTGCCAGCAGCTTACGGCCCACAGAGACCCAGTACTTC. Amino acid sequence: CASSLRPTETQYF.

The chain recombines TRBV5-1 with TRBJ2-3; 14 bases match TRBD2. Germline lookup yields CDR1 SGHRS and CDR2 YFSETQ. This CDR3 has 18 amino acids. V shed 3 bases, J shed 4 bases, and the junction held 10 bases outside the gene matches. Here the CDR3 DNA reads TGCGCCAGCAGCTATAGCGGGACTAGCGGGAGCGTCGCAGATACGCAGTATTTT. Its protein product is CASSYSGTSGSVADTQYF.

This clone was found once. The V call is TRBV11-2, the J call TRBJ1-1; maybe TRBD1 (5 bases). Germline-derived CDR1 and CDR2 are SGHAT and FQNNGV. CDR3 length: 14 amino acids. Trimming left V 1 base short and J 3 bases short, with 9 bases between. The CDR3: CASSLVSGDTEAFF. CDR3 in DNA: TGTGCCAGCAGCTTAGTTTCGGGGGACACTGAAGCTTTCTTT.

The sample holds one count of this clone. The same CDR3 also results from other DNA sequences found in this sample. This chain uses TRBV5-1 with TRBJ2-7; no definite D call. The CDR3 sequence is 12 residues long. Germline CDR1 is SGHRS and CDR2 is YFSETQ. Trimming stripped 1 base from V and 3 bases from J, with 5 bases between. The CDR3 DNA follows: TGCGCCAGCAGCTTGACCAACTACGAGCAGTACTTC. This gives the protein CASSLTNYEQYF.

The V gene is TRBV19, the J gene TRBJ2-7, with a weak D call TRBD1 (7 bases). The V and J ends lost 3 bases and 4 bases respectively, with 16 bases between them. Germline V lookup: CDR1 LNHDA, CDR2 SQIVND (reference sequence). This CDR3 has 15 residues. The CDR3 sequence: CASSMEGTETYEQYF. Written as DNA, the CDR3 is TGTGCCAGTAGTATGGAGGGGACAGAAACTTACGAGCAGTACTTC. Full variable domain (remainder filled in from reference TRBV19 and TRBJ2-7): DGGITQSPKYLFRKEGQNVTLSCEQNLNHDAMYWYRQDPGQGLRLIYYSQIVNDFQKGDIAEGYSVSREKKESFPLTVTSAQKNPTAFYLCASSMEGTETYEQYFGPGTRLTVT.

The chain joins TRBV5-4 to TRBJ1-1; D gene uncertain. Looked up from germline, CDR1 is SGHNT and CDR2 is YYREEE (reference sequence). V was trimmed by 0 bases and J by 0 bases, leaving 12 bases between them. The CDR3 is 16 residues long. CDR3 in DNA: TGTGCCAGCAGCTTGGGGGGAAGGGCGCTGAACACTGAAGCTTTCTTT. This codes for CASSLGGRALNTEAFF.

The chain joins TRBV28 to TRBJ2-3, with D perhaps being TRBD1 or TRBD2 (5 bases each). The CDR3 is 15 residues long. The V gene's germline CDR1 is MDHEN and CDR2 SYDVKM. V lost 6 bases to trimming and J lost 0 bases, with 13 bases between them. Here the CDR3 reads CASSEMWGSTDTQYF. DNA for the CDR3: TGTGCCAGCAGCGAAATGTGGGGGAGCACAGATACGCAGTATTTT.

Only one count was recorded for this clone. V usage is TRBV5-8 and J usage is TRBJ1-5; TRBD1 might be the D (5 bases). CDR3 size: 14 residues. Trimming pared 4 bases from V and 4 bases from J, leaving 12 bases between. The V gene's germline CDR1 is SGHTS and CDR2 YDEGEE. DNA for the CDR3: TGTGCCAGCAGCCAAGGACACCTTAATCAGCCCCAGCATTTT. This sequence encodes CASSQGHLNQPQHF.

V usage is TRBV18 and J usage is TRBJ2-7, with D perhaps matching TRBD1 (5 bases). CDR3 length: 16 amino acids. The V gene lost 3 bases and the J gene lost 2 bases, with 17 bases spanning the gap. CDR1 and CDR2 (germline): KGHSH, LQKENI. The CDR3 DNA reads TGTGCCAGCTCACCTGTGTGGCGTCAACAGGCCTACGAGCAGTACTTC. This gives the protein CASSPVWRQQAYEQYF.

The chain couples TRBV9 to TRBJ2-7; D not certain. Trimming cost V 0 bases and J 10 bases, with 17 bases left between them. The CDR3 loop spans 14 amino acids. Germline loops: CDR1 SGDLS, CDR2 YYNGEE. CDR3 in amino acids: CASSVVGDSVVQYF. CDR3 nucleotide sequence: TGTGCCAGCAGCGTAGTTGGGGATAGTGTCGTCCAGTACTTC.

This chain links TRBV29-1 with TRBJ2-2; D gene unclear. There are 13 residues in the CDR3. Germline V CDR1 and CDR2: SQVTM, ANQGSEA. Trimming cost V 7 bases and J 3 bases, with 12 bases left between them. For the CDR3, the DNA is TGCAGCGGCCTCAGCTCGGACACCGGGGAGCTGTTTTTT. Translated, it gives CSGLSSDTGELFF.

The rearrangement uses TRBV2 and TRBJ2-5; 9 bases map to TRBD1. The ends lost 7 bases at V and 4 bases at J; junction bases unmatched: 10. CDR3 size: 15 residues. The germline CDR1 and CDR2 sequences are SNHLY and FYNNEI. CDR3 loop: CASTIQGAVGETQYF. For the CDR3, the DNA is TGTGCCAGCACTATACAGGGGGCGGTAGGAGAGACCCAGTACTTC.

CDR3 DNA: TGTGCCAGCTCACCATCCAGGGTTTTCTACAATGAGCAGTTCTTC. Protein: CASSPSRVFYNEQFF. The chain employs TRBV18 and TRBJ2-1, with a weak D call TRBD1 (5 bases). V gave up 2 bases and J gave up 3 bases, with 11 bases separating them. The CDR3 runs 15 residues. CDR1 and CDR2 from the germline V gene are KGHSH and LQKENI.